The rows below give T cell receptor beta chains drawn from one sample of a study of T cell repertoires in cytomegalovirus infection. In TCRdb, the reads were re-called with MiXCR into one record per CDR3 protein. The sample holds 180,000 or so distinct CDR3 sequences, approximately 18% seen once. Source material: CD8+ T cells from PBMCs. Every receptor here comes from a human donor in good health (CMV status not recorded). Some clones in this sample may be carry-over from other donors' samples. CDR3s include the opening cysteine and the closing phenylalanine or tryptophan. Each record gives: V gene, clone size, J gene, D gene, CDR3 DNA, CDR3 protein. D genes are given only for firm matches. Clone size appears in some rows only: once, few, many, or a class for an expanded clone.

TRBV4-1,NA,TRBJ2-5,TRBD2,TGCGCCAGCAGCCCTTGGACTAGCGGGGCGTTACAAGAGACCCAGTACTTC,CASSPWTSGALQETQYF
TRBV7-6,NA,TRBJ1-1,NA,TGTGCCAGCAGCTCGGACAGACCTACTGAGAATGTAGCGAACACTGAAGCTTTCTTT,CASSSDRPTENVANTEAFF
TRBV7-9,few,TRBJ2-3,NA,TGTGCCAGCAGCTTAGAGGCTTGGGGCGGCCTGACAGATACGCAGTATTTT,CASSLEAWGGLTDTQYF
TRBV7-9,NA,TRBJ2-2,NA,TGTGCCAGCAGCTTAGCAGGTCAGGCGAACACCGGGGAGCTGTTTTTT,CASSLAGQANTGELFF
TRBV4-1,NA,TRBJ1-5,TRBD1,TGCGCCAGCAGCCAAGGGGGGACAGGGATCCGTTTTCAGCCCCAGCATTTT,CASSQGGTGIRFQPQHF
TRBV20-1,few,TRBJ1-1,NA,TGCAGTGCTAGTACCTACACTGAAGCTTTCTTT,CSASTYTEAFF
TRBV6-5,NA,TRBJ2-6,TRBD1,TGTGCCAGCAGTGGGACAGGGGCTGGGGCCAACGTCCTGACTTTC,CASSGTGAGANVLTF
TRBV7-3,few,TRBJ2-7,NA,TGTGCCAGCAGCGGTACGGGTTCAGGGGTCTACGAGCAGTACTTC,CASSGTGSGVYEQYF
TRBV28,many,TRBJ2-1,TRBD2,TGTGCCAGCAGTCAGCTGGCGGGGGGGTACAATGAGCAGTTCTTC,CASSQLAGGYNEQFF
TRBV7-9,NA,TRBJ2-4,TRBD2,TGTGCCAGCAGCTTACTGACTAGCGGGGGATGGTCGGCCAAAAACATTCAGTACTTC,CASSLLTSGGWSAKNIQYF
TRBV7-8,NA,TRBJ1-2,NA,TGTGCCAGCAGCTTAGCGTTAGGGCGATATGGAGACTACACCTTC,CASSLALGRYGDYTF
TRBV28,NA,TRBJ1-4,NA,TGTGCCAGCAGTCGGGGTCAGGAGTCTGAAAAACTGTTTTTT,CASSRGQESEKLFF
TRBV29-1,NA,TRBJ2-5,NA,TGCAGCGTTGTCCGAGATGGCTCCTGGGGGGAGACCCAGTACTTC,CSVVRDGSWGETQYF
TRBV6-6,NA,TRBJ2-1,NA,TGTGCCAGCAGTACCCGGACCGAACGGGAGAACAATGAGCAGTTCTTC,CASSTRTERENNEQFF
TRBV7-6,few,TRBJ2-5,NA,TGTGCCAGCCATACGGACAGACAAGAGACCCAGTACTTC,CASHTDRQETQYF
TRBV2,NA,TRBJ2-3,NA,TGTGCCAGCAGTGTGGGGGTTTTACTTACAGATACGCAGTATTTT,CASSVGVLLTDTQYF
TRBV6-5,once,TRBJ1-1,NA,TGTGCCCGCAGTTACTCAGTGAACACTGAAGCTTTCTTT,CARSYSVNTEAFF
TRBV20-1,few,TRBJ2-1,NA,TGCAGTGCTAGAGAAGCAGGGTACAATGAGCAGTTCTTC,CSAREAGYNEQFF
TRBV4-2,few,TRBJ2-6,NA,TGTGCCAGCAGCCAAGAGGGGGACGGGGCCAACGTCCTGACTTTC,CASSQEGDGANVLTF
TRBV7-6,NA,TRBJ2-7,NA,TGTGCCAGCAGCCCTGCGAACTACGAGCAGTACTTC,CASSPANYEQYF
TRBV7-6,NA,TRBJ2-7,NA,TGTGCCAGCAGCTTGGGGGGCGAAGTCTACGAGCAGTACTTC,CASSLGGEVYEQYF
TRBV20-1,few,TRBJ1-5,NA,TGCAGTGCTAGAGATACGGGGGGGGAAAAACCCCAGCATTTT,CSARDTGGEKPQHF
TRBV5-1,many,TRBJ2-5,TRBD2,TGCGCCAGCAGCTTGGCCCTAGCGGGGCCCCTCGTCCAAGAGACCCAGTACTTC,CASSLALAGPLVQETQYF
TRBV7-9,NA,TRBJ2-1,NA,TGTGCCAGCAGCTTAGCTTCGCAGGGTTGGTCTTATGATGAGCAGTTCTTC,CASSLASQGWSYDEQFF
TRBV6-2/TRBV6-3,few,TRBJ2-7,TRBD1,TGTGCCAGCAGCCGCGACAGGGGGCGGTCCTACGAGCAGTACTTC,CASSRDRGRSYEQYF
TRBV9,NA,TRBJ1-6,NA,TGTGCCAGCAGCGCGAATTCCGGGGCGGCATCACCCCTCCACTTT,CASSANSGAASPLHF
TRBV7-2,NA,TRBJ1-4,NA,TGTGCCAGCAGCCCCCTATTTTTTGCAACTAATGAAAAACTGTTTTTT,CASSPLFFATNEKLFF
TRBV7-9,NA,TRBJ2-3,NA,TGTGCCAGCAGCTTAGACGGTACGCAGTATTTT,CASSLDGTQYF
TRBV12-3/TRBV12-4,NA,TRBJ2-5,TRBD1,TGTGCCAGCAGTGCCCAAACAGGGGGGAAAGAGACCCAGTACTTC,CASSAQTGGKETQYF
TRBV30,NA,TRBJ1-1,NA,TGTGCCTGGAGTCCCTTGAGAGTGCCAAACACTGAAGCTTTCTTT,CAWSPLRVPNTEAFF
TRBV7-9,NA,TRBJ1-5,NA,TGTGCCAGCAGCGCTTCCGGGACTGGAAGGCGGCCCCAGCATTTT,CASSASGTGRRPQHF
TRBV4-1,few,TRBJ1-4,NA,TGCGCCAGCAGCGTTCACAGAGCAACTAATGAAAAACTGTTTTTT,CASSVHRATNEKLFF
TRBV29-1,NA,TRBJ1-1,NA,TGCAGCGTTGAAGATCGAAGGGCGGCTTTCTTT,CSVEDRRAAFF
TRBV19,NA,TRBJ1-5,NA,TGTGCCAGTAGTATTGTGACAGCAAGCAATCAGCCCCAGCATTTT,CASSIVTASNQPQHF
TRBV12-3/TRBV12-4,NA,TRBJ1-4,TRBD1,TGTGCCAGCAGTTTAACTGGCAGGGGGAAAGAAAAACTGTTTTTT,CASSLTGRGKEKLFF
TRBV28,NA,TRBJ1-5,NA,TGTGCCAGCAGTTTCGTTAGTCTGGGTCAGCCCCAGCATTTT,CASSFVSLGQPQHF
TRBV2,few,TRBJ2-1,NA,TGTGCCAGCAGTGACAGCGTAGTATCCTACAATGAGCAGTTCTTC,CASSDSVVSYNEQFF
TRBV6-6,NA,TRBJ1-1,NA,TGTGCCAGCAGTCTACCCTCAGGGGAGGTGAACACTGAAGCTTTCTTT,CASSLPSGEVNTEAFF
TRBV7-6,NA,TRBJ2-5,TRBD2,TGTGCCTATATCGAAGCGGGGGCACCCGGGTGGACCCAGTACTTC,CAYIEAGAPGWTQYF
TRBV7-6,NA,TRBJ2-7,TRBD1,TGTGCCAGCAGCCCCATTAAGACAGGGGCGAGGGAGCAGTACTTC,CASSPIKTGAREQYF
TRBV7-2,few,TRBJ2-7,NA,TGTGCCAGCACCCAACCGGGGTTTTGGGACGAGCAGTACTTC,CASTQPGFWDEQYF
TRBV7-9,few,TRBJ1-4,TRBD1,TGTGCCAGCAGCGGACCGGGACAGAGAGATGAAAAACTGTTTTTT,CASSGPGQRDEKLFF
TRBV15,few,TRBJ2-2,TRBD1,TGTGCCGTACATACTCTACAGGGGTCCGGCGGGGAGCTGTTTTTT,CAVHTLQGSGGELFF
TRBV11-2,NA,TRBJ2-5,NA,TGTGCCAGCAGCTACGTGTACCAAGAGACCCAGTACTTC,CASSYVYQETQYF
TRBV6-5,NA,TRBJ1-5,NA,TGTGCCAGCAGTTACTCGGGGGGTGAAAATCAGCCCCAGCATTTT,CASSYSGGENQPQHF
TRBV11-3,NA,TRBJ2-3,NA,TGTGCCAGCAGCTTAGGGGAATTCAGCACAGATACGCAGTATTTT,CASSLGEFSTDTQYF
TRBV6-2/TRBV6-3,NA,TRBJ2-7,TRBD1,TGTGCCAGCAGTTACCTTACGTCCGGGACAGGGGGCTACAATATCTTCTACGAGCAGTACTTC,CASSYLTSGTGGYNIFYEQYF
TRBV4-3,NA,TRBJ1-2,NA,TGCGCCAGCAGCCAAGATCGGAGTTCGGGGGGAGAGGGCTACACCTTC,CASSQDRSSGGEGYTF
TRBV6-5,NA,TRBJ1-5,NA,TGTGCCAGCAGTTACTCGGGGGGCGATCAGCCCCAGCATTTT,CASSYSGGDQPQHF
TRBV12-3/TRBV12-4,NA,TRBJ1-1,NA,TGTGCCAGCAGTCCAGACCGACGCCGTCCGACTTTCTACACTGAAGCTTTCTTT,CASSPDRRRPTFYTEAFF